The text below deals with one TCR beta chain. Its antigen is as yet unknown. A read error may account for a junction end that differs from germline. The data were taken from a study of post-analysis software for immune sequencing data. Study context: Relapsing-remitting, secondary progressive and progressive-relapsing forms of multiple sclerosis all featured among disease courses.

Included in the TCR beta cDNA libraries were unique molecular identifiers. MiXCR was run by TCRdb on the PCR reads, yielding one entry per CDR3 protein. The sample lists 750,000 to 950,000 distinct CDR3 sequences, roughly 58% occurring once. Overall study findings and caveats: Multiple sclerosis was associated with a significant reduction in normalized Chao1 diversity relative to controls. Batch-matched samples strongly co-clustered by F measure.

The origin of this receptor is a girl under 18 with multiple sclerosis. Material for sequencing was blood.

CDR3 DNA: TGTACCAGCAGGCACCGGGGCGGGAGAAACTACGAGCAGTACTTC. Encoded protein: CTSRHRGGRNYEQYF. V and J are TRBV25-1 and TRBJ2-7; 7 bases are a match to TRBD2. CDR1 and CDR2 from the germline V gene are MGHDK and SYGVNS. The CDR3 contains 15 residues.